Listed here are 27 T cell receptor beta chains from one sample, sequenced in a study of blood T cells in healthy people across ages. Together with a sample-barcoded 5' primer, a J-beta primer mix was included in a second PCR lasting roughly 6 to 12 cycles. TCRdb called the 5' RACE reads again in MiXCR, with one record for every CDR3 protein. Seen here are approximately 1.5 million distinct CDR3 sequences, 35% to 45% observed once, and the top ten hold 4%. The sample consisted of blood. The source is a woman between 18 and 29 years old in good health.

This clonotype was recorded only once. The chain recombines TRBV2 with TRBJ2-2; 9 nucleotides line up with TRBD1. The V and J ends lost 11 bases and 6 bases, in that order; junction bases with no gene match: 13. The CDR3 is 15 residues long. Germline-derived CDR1 and CDR2 are SNHLY and FYNNEI. The CDR3 region has the DNA TGTGCCGGAAAAGCCGGGACAGGGTTTGCCGGGGAGCTGTTTTTT. This codes for CAGKAGTGFAGELFF.

This rearrangement joins TRBV28 to TRBJ2-1; TRBD1 is a possible D gene (5 bases). CDR1 and CDR2 from the germline V gene are MDHEN and SYDVKM. This CDR3 contains 16 residues. Trimming removed 2 bases from V and 10 bases from J, with 21 bases in between. The CDR3 bases are TGTGCCAGCAGTTTACCCCCCCCAGGGAATTCCTACGAGCAGTTCTTC. Translating it yields CASSLPPPGNSYEQFF.

The chain joins TRBV11-2 to TRBJ2-1; D remains ambiguous. The CDR3 length is 12 residues. V was pared by 4 bases and J by 7 bases, with 8 bases between. CDR1 and CDR2 from the germline V gene are SGHAT and FQNNGV. In DNA form, the CDR3 reads TGTGCCAGCAGCTCAGCCAGTAATGAGCAGTTCTTC. Its translation: CASSSASNEQFF.

The chain links TRBV6-2 or TRBV6-3 to TRBJ2-1; tentatively, D is TRBD2 (5 bases). This CDR3 comprises 12 residues. The germline gives CDR1 MNHEY, CDR2 SVGEGT. Trimming cost V 4 bases and J 9 bases, with 10 bases left between them. Written as DNA, the CDR3 is TGTGCCAGCAGTTGGACGGGATTTGAGCAGTTCTTC. This codes for CASSWTGFEQFF.

This chain joins TRBV7-2 and TRBJ2-7; D possibly corresponds to TRBD2 (5 bases). V shed 4 bases and J shed 4 bases, with 14 bases lying between them. CDR1 is SGHTA, CDR2 FQGNSA, per germline. CDR3 length: 14 residues. CDR3 sequence (DNA): TGTGCCAGCAGCTCCACCCTAGCTGGGTACGAGCAGTACTTC. This codes for CASSSTLAGYEQYF.

This clonotype was detected only a few times. CDR3 nucleotide sequence: TGCGCCAGCAGCCGGGCGACTAGCGGGATCTACGAGCAGTACTTC. Translation: CASSRATSGIYEQYF. The chain uses TRBV5-1 and TRBJ2-7; 11 nucleotides match TRBD2. This CDR3 is built from 15 residues. The germline gives CDR1 SGHRS, CDR2 YFSETQ. The V gene end was trimmed by 4 bases and the J gene end by 3 bases; junction bases not matched to a gene: 6.

This clonotype has just a few counts. The J gene is TRBJ1-2, the V gene TRBV10-3, with a weak D call TRBD1 (5 bases). CDR3 length: 13 residues. V dropped 6 bases and J dropped 7 bases, with 15 bases sitting between them. Per germline, CDR1 ENHRY and CDR2 SYGVKD. The CDR3 nucleotides are TGTGCCATCAGCGCCAACCAGGGAAGTGGCTACACCTTC. This translates into CAISANQGSGYTF.

The chain joins TRBV21-1 to TRBJ2-5; the table's D gene call, TRBD2, was not cross checked with the DNA. TRBV21-1 is a documented pseudogene. The CDR3 consists of 16 residues. In DNA form, the CDR3 reads TGTGCCAGCAGCAAAGGCCCTAGCGGGAGTCCCCATGAGCAGTACTTC. It codes for CASSKGPSGSPHEQYF.

This chain connects TRBV12-3 or TRBV12-4 to TRBJ2-5; unclear D gene. The V and J ends lost 3 bases and 11 bases respectively, with 13 bases between them. This CDR3 has 12 amino acids. The CDR3 is CASSFLLHEQYF. CDR3 DNA sequence: TGTGCCAGCAGTTTCTTGCTACATGAGCAGTACTTC.

The chain carries TRBV6-1 and TRBJ1-6, with D unresolved. The CDR3 runs 10 residues. The germline V and J ends were trimmed by 4 bases and 18 bases, with 10 bases remaining between them. CDR1 and CDR2 (germline): MNHNS, SASEGT. In nucleotides, the CDR3 is TGTGCCAGCAGTGTTGGCCAACCCCACTTT. Its protein is CASSVGQPHF.

Only one count was recorded for this clonotype. The V and J genes are TRBV25-1 and TRBJ1-4; D may be TRBD1 (6 bases). This CDR3 has 17 amino acids. Trimming took 2 bases from V and 0 from J, leaving 13 bases between them. The germline V gene encodes CDR1 MGHDK and CDR2 SYGVNS. In nucleotides, the CDR3 is TGTGCCAGCAGTGAAACAGGGCGCGGTGCAACTAATGAAAAACTGTTTTTT. Its translation is CASSETGRGATNEKLFF.

This clonotype appeared a few times. CDR3 DNA sequence: TGTGCCAGCAGTGCGGTCCCGGACTACGAGCAGTACTTC. It is translated as CASSAVPDYEQYF. J is TRBJ2-7 and V is TRBV27; D gene uncertain. In germline, CDR1 is MNHEY, CDR2 SMNVEV (reference sequence). CDR3 length: 13 residues. V lost 5 bases and J 3 bases, leaving 11 bases between the germline ends.

This clonotype was recorded a few times. The chain combines TRBV6-5 with TRBJ2-1, with D perhaps being TRBD1 or TRBD2 (5 bases each). The CDR3 totals 14 residues. Trimming took off 3 bases at V and 7 bases at J, with 13 bases between the two ends. The germline V gene has CDR1 MNHEY and CDR2 SVGAGI. The CDR3 loop reads CASSYLLGENEQFF. In DNA, the CDR3 is TGTGCCAGCAGTTATCTGCTAGGGGAGAATGAGCAGTTCTTC.

Regarding this clonotype: Sequence at one end of the junction differs from germline and may be a read error. The chain is built from TRBV25-1 and TRBJ2-1; 7 nucleotides match TRBD2. The CDR3 is 15 residues long. The germline V gene encodes CDR1 MGHDK and CDR2 SYGVNS. CDR3 in amino acids: CASSSTGTTYNGQFF. The CDR3 region has the DNA TGTGCCAGCAGTTCTACCGGGACTACCTACAATGGGCAGTTCTTC.

The gene calls are TRBV15 and TRBJ2-3, with TRBD1 as a possible D gene (5 bases). V gave up 5 bases and J gave up 2 bases, with 14 bases separating them. CDR1 and CDR2 from the germline V gene are LNHNV and YYDKDF (reference sequence). CDR3 length equals 15 residues. The CDR3 DNA follows: TGTGCCACCAGCGTCCCGGACAAAAACACAGATACGCAGTATTTT. Encoded protein: CATSVPDKNTDTQYF.

The chain is built from TRBV4-1 and TRBJ1-1; 10 nucleotides align to TRBD1. Trimming removed 0 bases from V and 6 bases from J; junction bases left unmatched: 4. Germline lookup yields CDR1 MGHRA and CDR2 YSYEKL. This CDR3 region has 15 residues. Here the CDR3 DNA reads TGCGCCAGCAGCCAAGATACCGGGACAGGGGCTGAAGCTTTCTTT. This translates into CASSQDTGTGAEAFF.

Only one count was recorded for this clonotype. The rearrangement links TRBV20-1 to TRBJ2-3; a possible D gene is TRBD2 (7 bases). Germline CDR1 is DFQATT and CDR2 is SNEGSKA (reference sequence). The V end was cut by 0 bases, the J end by 7 bases, with 11 bases between. This CDR3 spans 13 amino acids. In DNA, the CDR3 is TGCAGTGCTAGAGATAGGGGGGGGCATACGCAGTATTTT. Translation gives CSARDRGGHTQYF.

The genes are TRBV12-3 or TRBV12-4 and TRBJ2-2, with TRBD2 matching 12 bases. The CDR3 length is 17 residues. V dropped 5 bases and J dropped 5; count of bases not matched to a gene: 9. The chain's CDR3 is CASSLRLAGDRTGELFF. The CDR3, as DNA: TGTGCCAGCAGTCTTCGACTAGCGGGGGACCGTACCGGGGAGCTGTTTTTT.

This chain connects TRBV27 to TRBJ2-1; D not resolved. CDR3 length: 14 amino acids. With 6 bases removed from V and 4 bases from J, the gap between germline ends came to 13 bases. Germline assignment: CDR1 MNHEY and CDR2 SMNVEV (reference sequence). As DNA, the CDR3 is TGTGCCAGCAGCCCGGCGACCCTTTACAATGAGCAGTTCTTC. This codes for CASSPATLYNEQFF.

This clonotype was recorded many times. The V call is TRBV11-2, the J call TRBJ2-5; a weak D match, TRBD2 (5 bases). The CDR3 contains 14 residues. The germline V gene encodes CDR1 SGHAT and CDR2 FQNNGV. Deletions cut 2 bases from V and 3 bases from J, with 10 bases between. The CDR3, as DNA: TGTGCCAGCAGCTTATCAAGCGGAAAAGAGACCCAGTACTTC. Its protein product is CASSLSSGKETQYF.

V is TRBV7-2 and J is TRBJ2-3; unclear D gene. Germline V lookup: CDR1 SGHTA, CDR2 FQGNSA. V was clipped by 5 bases and J by 3 bases, with 9 bases between them. The CDR3 is 13 amino acids. In DNA, the CDR3 is TGTGCCAGCAGCCCGTACCTGACAGATACGCAGTATTTT. Protein sequence: CASSPYLTDTQYF. The full variable domain, in which reference TRBV7-2 and TRBJ2-3 provide the parts outside the CDR3, is GAGVSQSPSNKVTEKGKDVELRCDPISGHTALYWYRQSLGQGLEFLIYFQGNSAPDKSGLPSDRFSAERTGGSVSTLTIQRTQQEDSAVYLCASSPYLTDTQYFGPGTRLTVL.

The genes are TRBV10-3 and TRBJ2-7; TRBD1 might be the D (6 bases). The CDR3 has 13 residues. V shed 10 bases and J shed 7 bases, with 20 bases lying between them. Germline CDR1 is ENHRY and CDR2 is SYGVKD. The chain's CDR3 is CASRDTEPGEQYF. The CDR3 DNA sequence: TGTGCCAGCAGGGACACCGAGCCGGGGGAGCAGTACTTC.

CDR3 in amino acids: CASSPKSQETQFF. For the CDR3, the DNA is TGTGCCAGCTCACCGAAGTCCCAAGAGACCCAGTTCTTC. The chain is built from TRBV18 and TRBJ2-1; no clear D. V was pared by 3 bases and J by 13 bases, with 16 bases between. The CDR3 loop spans 13 amino acids. Germline lookup yields CDR1 KGHSH and CDR2 LQKENI. The full variable domain, completed using reference TRBV18 and TRBJ2-1, is NAGVMQNPRHLVRRRGQEARLRCSPMKGHSHVYWYRQLPEEGLKFMVYLQKENIIDESGMPKERFSAEFPKEGPSILRIQQVVRGDSAAYFCASSPKSQETQFFGPGTRLTVL.

V usage is TRBV12-3 or TRBV12-4 and J usage is TRBJ1-1, with D possibly matching TRBD1 (5 bases). This CDR3 contains 13 residues. Trimming pared 4 bases from V and 6 bases from J, leaving 12 bases between. Written as DNA, the CDR3 is TGTGCCAGCAGTTCACAGGAACATTCTGAAGCTTTCTTT. This gives the protein CASSSQEHSEAFF.

This clonotype has a handful of counts. The chain links TRBV4-3 to TRBJ2-1; either TRBD1 or TRBD2 may supply D (5 bases each). V was clipped by 0 bases and J by 7 bases, with 19 bases between them. Germline assignment: CDR1 LGHNA and CDR2 YSLEER. This CDR3 region has 17 residues. The CDR3 loop is CASSQDMSVGTTNEQFF. The CDR3 DNA reads as TGCGCCAGCAGCCAAGATATGTCGGTGGGGACCACAAATGAGCAGTTCTTC.

This clonotype was counted only a few times. The chain uses TRBV20-1 and TRBJ1-5; TRBD1 aligns across 7 bases. CDR3 length: 14 amino acids. The germline gives CDR1 DFQATT, CDR2 SNEGSKA (reference sequence). Trimming removed 5 bases from V and 4 bases from J; junction bases left unmatched: 8. The CDR3 loop reads CSASRTGRNQPQHF. The CDR3 nucleotides read TGCAGTGCTTCAAGGACAGGTCGTAATCAGCCCCAGCATTTT.

The chain is built from TRBV27 and TRBJ1-1; TRBD1 matches 7 bases. V dropped 6 bases and J dropped 9; count of bases not matched to a gene: 10. There are 13 residues in the CDR3. CDR1 and CDR2 from the germline V gene are MNHEY and SMNVEV (reference sequence). This CDR3 is CASRTTGASQAFF. CDR3 coding DNA: TGTGCCAGCAGAACCACAGGGGCCTCGCAAGCTTTCTTT.